This T cell receptor beta chain was identified during a study of T cell repertoires in cytomegalovirus infection. Study-level background: Selection of CMV epitopes for the study included recently identified HLA-C-restricted and well-studied HLA-B-restricted ones. Public signatures in TCR beta pointed to CMV infection and matching HLA type.

Germline lookup yields CDR1 DFQATT and CDR2 SNEGSKA (reference sequence). The CDR3 totals 16 residues. The J segment lost 0 bases and the V segment lost 3 bases, leaving 11 bases of the junction unmatched. Study-level findings and limits: The ex vivo response was dominated by HLA-C-restricted CMV-specific TCR beta clonotypes. Carriers of CMV and the relevant HLA type were discriminated by public TCR beta frequency.

Details on this clonotype: Its antigen is currently unknown.

MiXCR, applied by TCRdb to the reads, yields one record per CDR3 protein. Of 700,000 to 900,000 distinct CDR3 sequences listed, roughly 29% are singletons. The V call is TRBV20-1, the J call TRBJ2-7, with TRBD2 matching over 7 bases. This TCR derives from a human donor in good health (CMV status not recorded). Some clones in this sample may be carry-over from other donors' samples. The sample was cultured CD8+ T cells from PBMCs, taken from culture after CMV antigen stimulation. The CDR3 DNA reads TGCAGTGCTAGGGGGGGAGGGCAGGAGAGCTCCTACGAGCAGTACTTC. Encoded protein: CSARGGGQESSYEQYF.